The clone carrying this T cell receptor (beta chain) was counted a single time. Measured with immunoSEQ multiplex PCR; TCRdb has only the in-frame clones, and not every one. The data contain approximately 180,000 clones, 89% of them singletons. This entry belongs to a study of blood T cell repertoires in COVID-19. Study context: The United States, Italy and Spain were the sources of the acute and convalescent COVID-19 samples. The cDNA or gDNA used as material had been derived from T cells, B-cell-depleted T cells, or PBMCs.

The V end lost 3 bases, the J end lost 0 bases, and 14 bases lay between the germline ends. From germline, CDR1 is MGHRA and CDR2 YSYEKL. This CDR3 is built from 17 residues. Material for sequencing was PBMCs or T cells enriched from blood (not recorded which). The TCR sequence derives from a woman aged 40 to 49 with acute COVID-19. The chain recombines TRBV4-1 with TRBJ1-4; perhaps TRBD1 as D (6 bases). CDR3 nucleotides: TGCGCCAGCAGCCATTATCCAGGGGCCTCAACTAATGAAAAACTGTTTTTT. Amino acids: CASSHYPGASTNEKLFF.